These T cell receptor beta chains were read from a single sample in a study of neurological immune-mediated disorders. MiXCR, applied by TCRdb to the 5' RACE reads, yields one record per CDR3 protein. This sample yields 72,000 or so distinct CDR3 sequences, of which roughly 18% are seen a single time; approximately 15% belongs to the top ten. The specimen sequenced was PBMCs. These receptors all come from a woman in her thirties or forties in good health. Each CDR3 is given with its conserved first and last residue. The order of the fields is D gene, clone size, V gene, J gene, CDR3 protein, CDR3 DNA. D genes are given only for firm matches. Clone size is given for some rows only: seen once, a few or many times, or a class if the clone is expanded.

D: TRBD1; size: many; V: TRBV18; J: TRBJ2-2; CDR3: CASSPVRDSLTGELFF; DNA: TGTGCCAGCTCACCGGTCCGGGACAGCCTCACCGGGGAGCTGTTTTTT
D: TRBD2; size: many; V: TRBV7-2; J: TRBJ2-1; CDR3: CASSLGLAEQFF; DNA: TGTGCCAGCAGCTTAGGACTAGCGGAGCAGTTCTTC
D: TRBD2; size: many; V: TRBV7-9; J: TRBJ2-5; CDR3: CASSLGRLRETQYF; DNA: TGTGCCAGCAGCCTCGGGAGGCTGCGGGAGACCCAGTACTTC
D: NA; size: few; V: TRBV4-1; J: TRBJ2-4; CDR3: CASSQVEDIGNIQYF; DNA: TGCGCCAGCAGCCAAGTAGAGGACATTGGGAACATTCAGTACTTC
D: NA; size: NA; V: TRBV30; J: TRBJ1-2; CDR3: CASTSGRDPRGVYTF; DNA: TGTGCCTCCACCTCGGGACGGGACCCTCGCGGTGTCTACACCTTC
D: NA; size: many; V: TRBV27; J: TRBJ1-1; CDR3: CASTMGATGRGTEAFF; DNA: TGTGCCAGCACGATGGGCGCAACAGGGAGGGGCACTGAAGCTTTCTTT
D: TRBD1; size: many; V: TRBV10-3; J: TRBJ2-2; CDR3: CATGTGGNGELFF; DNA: TGTGCCACCGGGACAGGTGGAAACGGGGAGCTGTTTTTT
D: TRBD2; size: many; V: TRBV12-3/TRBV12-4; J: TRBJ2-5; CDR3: CASSPRSGGVETQYF; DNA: TGTGCCAGCAGTCCCCGAAGCGGGGGGGTGGAGACCCAGTACTTC
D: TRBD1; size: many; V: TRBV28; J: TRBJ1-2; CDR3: CASRTGGANYGYTF; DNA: TGTGCCAGCCGGACAGGGGGTGCTAACTATGGCTACACCTTC
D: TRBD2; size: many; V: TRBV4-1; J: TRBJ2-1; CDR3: CASSPQSNRGGAHNEQFF; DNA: TGCGCCAGCAGCCCCCAATCTAATCGCGGGGGGGCCCACAATGAGCAGTTCTTC
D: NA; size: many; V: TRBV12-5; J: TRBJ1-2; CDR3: CASAVYGLPNYGYTF; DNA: TGTGCTAGTGCCGTTTACGGTCTGCCTAACTATGGCTACACCTTC
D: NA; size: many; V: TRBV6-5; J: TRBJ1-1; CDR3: CASRPTWAVNTEAFF; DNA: TGTGCCAGCAGGCCCACTTGGGCGGTGAACACTGAAGCTTTCTTT
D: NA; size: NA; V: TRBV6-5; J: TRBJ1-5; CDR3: CASTPSGKYSQPQHF; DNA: TGTGCCAGCACCCCATCGGGGAAGTATTCCCAGCCCCAGCATTTT
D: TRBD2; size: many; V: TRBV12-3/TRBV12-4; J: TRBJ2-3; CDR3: CANPSGGLNTDTQYF; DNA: TGTGCCAACCCTAGCGGGGGGCTCAACACAGATACGCAGTATTTT
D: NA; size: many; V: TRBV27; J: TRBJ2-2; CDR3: CASSAPGELFF; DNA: TGTGCCAGCAGTGCACCCGGGGAGCTGTTTTTT
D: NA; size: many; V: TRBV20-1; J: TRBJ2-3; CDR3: CSARDHGGADPTTDTQYF; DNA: TGCAGTGCTAGAGATCACGGTGGCGCGGACCCAACCACAGATACGCAGTATTTT
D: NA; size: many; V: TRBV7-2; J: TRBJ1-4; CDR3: CASSFLGDPTNEKLFF; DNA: TGTGCCAGCAGCTTCCTCGGGGACCCAACTAATGAAAAACTGTTTTTT
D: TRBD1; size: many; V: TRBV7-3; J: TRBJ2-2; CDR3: CASSLVGTGGGFGELFF; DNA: TGTGCCAGCAGCCTCGTTGGGACAGGGGGCGGGTTCGGGGAGCTGTTTTTT
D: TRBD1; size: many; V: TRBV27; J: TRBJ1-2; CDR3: CASSMNRGGYTF; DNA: TGTGCCAGCAGCATGAACAGGGGTGGCTACACCTTC
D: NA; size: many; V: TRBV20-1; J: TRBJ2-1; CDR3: CSARDWGGGPSNEQFF; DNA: TGCAGTGCTAGAGATTGGGGGGGGGGCCCCTCCAATGAGCAGTTCTTC
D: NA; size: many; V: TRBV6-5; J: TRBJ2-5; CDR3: CASKPFGGAGRVGRETQYF; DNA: TGTGCCAGCAAACCCTTTGGGGGGGCAGGTCGGGTGGGCCGCGAGACCCAGTACTTC
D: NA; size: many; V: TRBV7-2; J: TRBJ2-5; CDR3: CASSLGGRETQYF; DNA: TGTGCCAGCAGCTTAGGGGGGCGGGAGACCCAGTACTTC
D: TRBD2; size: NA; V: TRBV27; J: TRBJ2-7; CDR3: CASSQAGLSSYEQYF; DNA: TGTGCCAGCAGTCAAGCGGGGCTGAGCTCCTACGAGCAGTACTTC
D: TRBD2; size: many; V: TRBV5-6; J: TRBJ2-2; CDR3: CASSLDGGGGVYTGELFF; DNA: TGTGCCAGCAGCTTGGACGGAGGCGGGGGGGTTTACACCGGGGAGCTGTTTTTT
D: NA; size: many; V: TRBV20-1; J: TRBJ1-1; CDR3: CSVWRVTEAFF; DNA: TGCAGTGTCTGGAGGGTAACTGAAGCTTTCTTT
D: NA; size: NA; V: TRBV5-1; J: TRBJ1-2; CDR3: CASSSNILGGYTF; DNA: TGCGCCAGCAGCTCAAATATTTTAGGGGGCTACACCTTC
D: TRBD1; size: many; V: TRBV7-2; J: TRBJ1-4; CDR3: CASTTTGRAEKLFF; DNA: TGTGCCAGCACCACGACAGGGCGGGCTGAAAAACTGTTTTTT
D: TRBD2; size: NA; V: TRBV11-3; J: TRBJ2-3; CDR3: CASSQGGSPHADTQYF; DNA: TGTGCCAGCAGCCAGGGAGGGTCCCCCCACGCAGATACGCAGTATTTT
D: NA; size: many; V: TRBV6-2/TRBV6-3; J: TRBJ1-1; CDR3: CASSSTSSAEAFF; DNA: TGTGCCAGCAGTTCAACCTCCAGCGCTGAAGCTTTCTTT
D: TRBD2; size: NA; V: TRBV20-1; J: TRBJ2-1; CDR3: CSARGLAGNNEQFF; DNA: TGCAGTGCCCGGGGACTAGCGGGAAACAATGAGCAGTTCTTC
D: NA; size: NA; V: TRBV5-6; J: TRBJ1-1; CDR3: CASSTLTRGGNTEAFF; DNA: TGTGCCAGCAGCACCCTCACCAGGGGAGGGAACACTGAAGCTTTCTTT
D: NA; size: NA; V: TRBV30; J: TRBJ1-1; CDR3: CAWSLGPNTEAFF; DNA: TGTGCCTGGAGCCTGGGCCCGAACACTGAAGCTTTCTTT
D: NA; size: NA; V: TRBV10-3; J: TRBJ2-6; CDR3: CAISDPASISGANVLTF; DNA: TGTGCCATCAGTGACCCCGCGAGTATCTCTGGGGCCAACGTCCTGACTTTC
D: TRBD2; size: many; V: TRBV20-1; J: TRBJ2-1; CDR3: CSARGTSGGHEQFF; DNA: TGCAGTGCTAGAGGGACTAGCGGGGGCCATGAGCAGTTCTTC
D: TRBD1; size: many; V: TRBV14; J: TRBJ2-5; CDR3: CASSPRDREYQETQYF; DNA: TGTGCCAGCAGCCCCCGGGACAGGGAGTACCAAGAGACCCAGTACTTC
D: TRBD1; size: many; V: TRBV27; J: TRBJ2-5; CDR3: CASSPGETGGGETQYF; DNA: TGTGCCAGCAGCCCGGGAGAGACAGGGGGCGGGGAGACCCAGTACTTC
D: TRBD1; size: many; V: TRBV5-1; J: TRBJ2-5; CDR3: CASSRTGEEETQYF; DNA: TGCGCCAGCAGCAGGACAGGGGAGGAAGAGACCCAGTACTTC
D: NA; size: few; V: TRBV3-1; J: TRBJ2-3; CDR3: CASSQSEGTQYF; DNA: TGTGCCAGCAGCCAATCGGAGGGTACGCAGTATTTT
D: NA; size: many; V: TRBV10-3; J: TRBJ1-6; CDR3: CAISQAGNSPLHF; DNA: TGTGCCATCAGTCAGGCAGGGAACTCACCCCTCCACTTT